These 27 T cell receptor beta chains originate from one sample sequenced in a study of regulatory T cells in long-lasting Graves disease. Assembly of TCR beta libraries relied on iRepertoire HTBI primers together with Arm-PCR of CDR3 regions. From the multiplex PCR reads, TCRdb called clonotypes with MiXCR, one entry per CDR3 protein. The table includes approximately 540,000 distinct CDR3 sequences, about 11% detected once. Indicated time point: newly diagnosed GD, antithyroid drugs for less than 3 months. TCR sequences were obtained from RNA taken from PBMCs. These same records also appear under a second study, on T cells in Graves' hyperthyroidism and ophthalmopathy.

The source was peripheral blood mononuclear cells (PBMCs), collected at new diagnosis, from a patient treated with antithyroid drugs. The source is a woman aged 25-40 years with Graves disease.

This clonotype was counted a few times. The rearrangement uses TRBV28 and TRBJ1-1; 7 positions agree with TRBD1. Germline V gene lookup returns CDR1 MDHEN and CDR2 SYDVKM. This CDR3 has 15 amino acids. The trim removed 2 bases at V and 5 bases at J, leaving 8 bases unmatched. In nucleotides, the CDR3 is TGTGCCAGCAGTTTAGTACAGGGGCGTCGGACTGAAGCTTTCTTT. Residues: CASSLVQGRRTEAFF.

Ten or more counts support this clonotype. V and J are TRBV14 and TRBJ1-1; D remains ambiguous. CDR1 SGHDN and CDR2 FVKESK come from the germline V gene. There are 14 residues in the CDR3. V lost 2 bases and J 1 base, leaving 8 bases between the germline ends. The CDR3 spells CASSQRVQNTEAFF. The CDR3 DNA follows: TGTGCCAGCAGCCAAAGGGTTCAGAACACTGAAGCTTTCTTT.

The rearrangement joins TRBV20-1 to TRBJ2-6; D might be TRBD1 (6 bases). This CDR3 has 16 amino acids. Germline V CDR1 and CDR2: DFQATT, SNEGSKA (reference sequence). Trimming removed 2 bases from V and 2 bases from J, with 13 bases in between. The CDR3, as DNA: TGCAGTGCTAGAAGGCAGGGGCTGGCTGGGGCCAACGTCCTGACTTTC. Amino acids: CSARRQGLAGANVLTF.

This clonotype was detected ten times or more. The chain uses TRBV7-9 and TRBJ2-1; 9 bases are a match to TRBD1. Losses at the gene ends were 4 bases for V and 3 bases for J; bases not matched to a gene: 19. Germline lookup yields CDR1 SEHNR and CDR2 FQNEAQ (reference sequence). The CDR3 runs 20 residues. This CDR3 is CASSSYHRGLAGPIYNEQFF. CDR3 coding DNA: TGTGCCAGCAGCTCTTACCACAGGGGGCTTGCGGGGCCCATCTACAATGAGCAGTTCTTC.

This clonotype was counted many times. The rearrangement joins TRBV6-1 to TRBJ2-7; D gene ambiguous. This CDR3 spans 13 amino acids. Germline V gene data show CDR1 as MNHNS and CDR2 as SASEGT. V was pared by 5 bases and J by 3 bases, with 11 bases between. The CDR3 reads CASSNQLYYEQYF. In nucleotides, the CDR3 is TGTGCCAGCAGTAACCAGCTCTACTACGAGCAGTACTTC.

This clonotype was observed many times. The chain employs TRBV6-1 and TRBJ2-5, with TRBD1 matching over 8 bases. CDR1 is MNHNS and CDR2 is SASEGT in the germline V gene. The CDR3 consists of 14 residues. With V trimmed by 7 bases and J by 5 bases, 9 bases remained unmatched. This chain's CDR3 is CASNYPDRDETQYF. The CDR3 coding sequence is TGTGCCAGCAACTACCCGGACAGGGACGAGACCCAGTACTTC.

This chain connects TRBV3-1 to TRBJ1-5; 10 bases fit TRBD1. From germline, CDR1 is LGHDT and CDR2 YNNKEL (reference sequence). Trimming cost V 0 bases and J 2 bases; bases outside gene matches: 7. This CDR3 has 18 residues. The CDR3 loop is CASSQEKLGTGGNQPQHF. The CDR3 bases are TGTGCCAGCAGCCAAGAAAAACTTGGGACAGGGGGCAATCAGCCCCAGCATTTT.

This clonotype was recorded at least ten times. This chain joins TRBV4-1 and TRBJ1-1; the D gene is possibly TRBD1 (5 bases). Trimming shortened V by 1 base and J by 2 bases, and 14 bases separated the two germline ends. The CDR3 totals 16 residues. Germline CDR1 and CDR2: MGHRA and YSYEKL. The CDR3 DNA reads TGCGCCAGCAGCCAAGCTCTCACCAGGGTTAACACTGAAGCTTTCTTT. Amino acids: CASSQALTRVNTEAFF.

This clonotype showed up many times. The chain links TRBV28 to TRBJ1-1; 7 nucleotides match TRBD1. J was trimmed by 12 bases and V by 6 bases; bases with no gene match: 10. Per the germline V gene, CDR1 is MDHEN and CDR2 is SYDVKM. The CDR3 length is 12 residues. CDR3: CASRLGGGTTFF. CDR3 bases: TGTGCCAGCAGATTGGGAGGGGGCACAACTTTCTTT.

This clonotype has ten or more counts. V and J are TRBV6-1 and TRBJ1-1, with D unclear. Germline V CDR1 and CDR2: MNHNS, SASEGT. This CDR3 is built from 15 residues. The germline V and J ends were trimmed by 1 base and 1 base, with 10 bases remaining between them. CDR3 protein: CASSEERRRNTEAFF. DNA of the CDR3: TGTGCCAGCAGTGAAGAGCGTAGGAGGAACACTGAAGCTTTCTTT.

The CDR3 sequence is CASSFEAGTQYF. The DNA of the CDR3 is TGTGCCAGCAGCTTTGAGGCGGGTACGCAGTATTTT. The chain carries TRBV11-2 and TRBJ2-3, with D maybe TRBD2 (5 bases). CDR1 is SGHAT and CDR2 is FQNNGV in the germline V gene. The length of the CDR3 is 12 residues. Trimming took 3 bases from V and 8 from J, leaving 9 bases between them.

This clonotype was found a few times. As DNA, the CDR3 is TGTGCCAGCAGCTTGGAGGGACGGACCTCCTACAATGAGCAGTTCTTC. It codes for CASSLEGRTSYNEQFF. The V gene is TRBV5-4, the J gene TRBJ2-1; D may be TRBD1 or TRBD2 (5 bases each). Per germline, CDR1 SGHNT and CDR2 YYREEE (reference sequence). The CDR3 extends over 16 amino acids. Trimming left V 0 bases short and J 0 bases short, with 10 bases between. The full variable domain, rest sourced from reference TRBV5-4 and TRBJ2-1, is ETGVTQSPTHLIKTRGQQVTLRCSSQSGHNTVSWYQQALGQGPQFIFQYYREEENGRGNFPPRFSGLQFPNYSSELNVNALELDDSALYLCASSLEGRTSYNEQFFGPGTRLTVL.

A few counts support this clonotype. The rearrangement uses TRBV29-1 and TRBJ1-1; D perhaps matches TRBD1 (6 bases). This CDR3 is built from 13 residues. With 7 bases removed from V and 2 bases from J, the gap between germline ends came to 14 bases. Germline loops: CDR1 SQVTM, CDR2 ANQGSEA. CDR3 residues: CSADTGYNTEAFF. Written as DNA, the CDR3 is TGCAGCGCCGATACAGGGTATAACACTGAAGCTTTCTTT.

This clonotype was seen a handful of times. CDR3 region: CSVEIGVTGELFF. As DNA, the CDR3 is TGCAGCGTTGAGATTGGGGTCACCGGGGAGCTGTTTTTT. The rearrangement uses TRBV29-1 and TRBJ2-2; D ambiguous. V dropped 3 bases and J dropped 4 bases, with 9 bases sitting between them. CDR3 length equals 13 residues. CDR1 and CDR2 from the germline V gene are SQVTM and ANQGSEA.

Of note for this clonotype: This may be a read error: a much more frequent sequence differs by one nucleotide. The chain recombines TRBV4-1 with TRBJ2-1; D not certain. V lost 4 bases and J 0 bases, leaving 10 bases between the germline ends. The CDR3 consists of 15 residues. Looked up from germline, CDR1 is MGHRA and CDR2 is YSYEKL. The CDR3 coding sequence is TGCGCCAGCAGCCGCGAATGGGGCTCCTACAATGAGCAGTTCTTC. This gives the protein CASSREWGSYNEQFF.

This clonotype was seen repeatedly, ten times or more. The chain joins TRBV28 to TRBJ2-7, with 9 bases identical to TRBD1. Trimming took 7 bases from V and 1 from J; bases not matched to a gene: 8. The germline V gene encodes CDR1 MDHEN and CDR2 SYDVKM. The CDR3 loop spans 15 amino acids. In DNA, the CDR3 is TGTGCCAGCAACGCCCCGGGACAGGGATCCTACGAGCAGTACTTC. Protein sequence: CASNAPGQGSYEQYF. Complete variable domain (other parts from reference TRBV28 and TRBJ2-7): DVKVTQSSRYLVKRTGEKVFLECVQDMDHENMFWYRQDPGLGLRLIYFSYDVKMKEKGDIPEGYSVSREKKERFSLILESASTNQTSMYLCASNAPGQGSYEQYFGPGTRLTVT.

This clonotype showed up many times. The chain is built from TRBV3-1 and TRBJ2-1, with 7 bases identical to TRBD2. This CDR3 contains 17 residues. V was clipped by 4 bases and J by 8 bases; unmatched bases: 17. The germline CDR1 and CDR2 sequences are LGHDT and YNNKEL (reference sequence). CDR3 DNA: TGTGCCAGCAGCCTAGAACTTATGGCGGGAGCAACGCATGAGCAGTTCTTC. This gives the protein CASSLELMAGATHEQFF.

The table lists this clonotype with a few counts. This chain uses TRBV4-1 with TRBJ2-7; D is unresolved. Germline V lookup: CDR1 MGHRA, CDR2 YSYEKL. The V and J ends lost 0 bases and 3 bases respectively, with 12 bases between them. This CDR3 comprises 15 residues. The CDR3 region is CASSQDRNPNYEQYF. The CDR3, as DNA: TGCGCCAGCAGCCAAGATAGGAACCCTAACTACGAGCAGTACTTC.

The V and J genes are TRBV11-2 and TRBJ2-7; TRBD2 agrees at 11 bases. V shed 8 bases, J shed 3 bases, and the junction held 15 bases outside the gene matches. Germline V gives CDR1 SGHAT, CDR2 FQNNGV. This CDR3 is built from 17 residues. The CDR3 DNA reads as TGTGCCAGCTCACCATCCCTTGGGCTAGCGGGAGGCTACGAGCAGTACTTC. This translates into CASSPSLGLAGGYEQYF.

In its sample, this clonotype was seen once. An end of the junction differs from the germline gene, which may be a read error. The J gene is TRBJ2-7, the V gene TRBV6-2 or TRBV6-3, with D perhaps TRBD1 (5 bases). Germline V gene lookup returns CDR1 MNHEY and CDR2 SVGEGT. CDR3 length equals 12 residues. CDR3 loop: CSSSRQSYEQYF. In DNA form, the CDR3 reads TGTTCCAGCAGTCGACAGTCCTACGAGCAGTACTTC.

In this sample, this clonotype turned up a few times. The genes are TRBV29-1 and TRBJ2-3, with TRBD2 as a possible D gene (6 bases). CDR1 is SQVTM and CDR2 is ANQGSEA in the germline V gene. The CDR3 covers 13 residues. Trimming took off 4 bases at V and 4 bases at J, with 12 bases between the two ends. The CDR3 DNA reads TGCAGCGTTGTTACGGGAGCCCCAGATACGCAGTATTTT. Amino acids: CSVVTGAPDTQYF.

The table lists this clonotype with many counts. This sequence joins TRBV4-3 and TRBJ1-1, with 7 nucleotides matching TRBD1. V was pared by 7 bases and J by 0 bases, with 2 bases of the junction left unmatched. The CDR3 runs 13 residues. In germline, CDR1 is LGHNA, CDR2 YSLEER. The CDR3 DNA reads TGCGCCAGCAAGGACAGGATGAACACTGAAGCTTTCTTT. As protein: CASKDRMNTEAFF.

This clonotype was detected ten times or more. The chain links TRBV12-3 or TRBV12-4 to TRBJ2-1; TRBD2 aligns across 14 bases. This CDR3 region has 15 residues. After removal of 2 bases from V and 9 bases from J, the junction contained 3 bases not matched to a gene. The chain's CDR3 is CASSLRLAGGFEQFF. Written as DNA, the CDR3 is TGTGCCAGCAGTTTAAGACTAGCGGGAGGGTTTGAGCAGTTCTTC.

This clonotype was seen more than once but under ten times. The chain joins TRBV20-1 to TRBJ1-2, with D perhaps matching TRBD1 (6 bases). The germline V gene has CDR1 DFQATT and CDR2 SNEGSKA (reference sequence). The CDR3 contains 11 residues. CDR3 protein: CMGPRGEGYTF. The CDR3 region has the DNA TGCATGGGGCCCAGGGGCGAGGGCTACACCTTC.

As DNA, the CDR3 is TGTGCCTGCCTGGCCTTCCCGGGCCACAATCAGCCCCAGCATTTT. This sequence encodes CACLAFPGHNQPQHF. V gene TRBV6-1 combines with J gene TRBJ1-5; D unclear. Germline CDR1 reads MNHNS; CDR2 reads SASEGT. Trimming took 11 bases from V and 3 from J, leaving 20 bases between them. This CDR3 comprises 15 residues.

The chain has TRBV4-1 and TRBJ1-2, with 9 positions matching TRBD1. Germline values: CDR1 MGHRA, CDR2 YSYEKL. Trimming took 4 bases from V and 6 from J; bases not matched to a gene: 6. This CDR3 region has 14 residues. Written as DNA, the CDR3 is TGCGCCAGCAGCCCCGGGGACAGGGTGAATGGCTACACCTTC. Protein sequence: CASSPGDRVNGYTF.

The chain links TRBV6-4 to TRBJ2-3; 9 nucleotides align to TRBD2. CDR1 is MRHNA and CDR2 is SNTAGT in the germline V gene. Unmatched junction bases numbered 5, after V lost 3 bases and J lost 4 bases. The CDR3 consists of 15 residues. The CDR3 DNA reads TGTGCCAGCAGTGAGTTAGCGGGAGTCCCAGATACGCAGTATTTT. Translation: CASSELAGVPDTQYF.